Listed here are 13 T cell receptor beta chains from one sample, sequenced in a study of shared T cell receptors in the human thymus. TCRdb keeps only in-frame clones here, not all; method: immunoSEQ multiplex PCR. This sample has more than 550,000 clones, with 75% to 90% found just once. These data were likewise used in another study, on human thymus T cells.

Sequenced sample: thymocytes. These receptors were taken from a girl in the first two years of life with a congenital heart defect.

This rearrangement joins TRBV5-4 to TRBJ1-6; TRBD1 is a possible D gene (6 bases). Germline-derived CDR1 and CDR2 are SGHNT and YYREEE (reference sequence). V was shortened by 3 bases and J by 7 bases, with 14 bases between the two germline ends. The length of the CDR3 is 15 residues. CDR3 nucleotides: TGTGCCAGCAGCTCAATACAGGGTGGGAATTCACCCCTCCACTTT. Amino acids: CASSSIQGGNSPLHF.

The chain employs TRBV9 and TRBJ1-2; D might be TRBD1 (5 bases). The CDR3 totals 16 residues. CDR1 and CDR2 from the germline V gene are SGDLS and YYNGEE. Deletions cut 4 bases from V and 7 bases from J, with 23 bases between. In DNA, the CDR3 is TGTGCCAGCAGCCCCCCTAGGCCCGGGGGAGTGGGTGGCTACACCTTC. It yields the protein CASSPPRPGGVGGYTF.

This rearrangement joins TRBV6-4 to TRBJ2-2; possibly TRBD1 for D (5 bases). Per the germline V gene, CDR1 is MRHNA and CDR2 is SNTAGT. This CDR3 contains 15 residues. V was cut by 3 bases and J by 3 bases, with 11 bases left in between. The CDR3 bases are TGTGCCAGCAGTGAGTCCAGGGCGGACACCGGGGAGCTGTTTTTT. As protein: CASSESRADTGELFF.

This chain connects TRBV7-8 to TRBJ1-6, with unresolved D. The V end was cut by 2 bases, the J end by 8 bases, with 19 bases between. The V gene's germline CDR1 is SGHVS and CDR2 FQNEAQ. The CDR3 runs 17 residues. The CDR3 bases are TGTGCCAGCAGCTTATTCTCACTAGATAAGAGTTATTCACCCCTCCACTTT. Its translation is CASSLFSLDKSYSPLHF.

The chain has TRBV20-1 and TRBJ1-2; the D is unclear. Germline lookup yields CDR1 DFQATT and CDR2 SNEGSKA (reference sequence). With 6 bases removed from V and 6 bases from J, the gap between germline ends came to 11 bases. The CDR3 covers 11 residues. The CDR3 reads CSALDMNGYTF. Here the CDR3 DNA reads TGCAGTGCCCTTGACATGAATGGCTACACCTTC.

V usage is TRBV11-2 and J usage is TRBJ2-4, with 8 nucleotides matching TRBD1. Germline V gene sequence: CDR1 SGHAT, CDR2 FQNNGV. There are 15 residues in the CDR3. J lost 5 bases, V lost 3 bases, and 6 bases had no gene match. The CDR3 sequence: CASSFLTGVENIQYF. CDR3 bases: TGTGCCAGCAGCTTTTTGACAGGGGTGGAAAACATTCAGTACTTC. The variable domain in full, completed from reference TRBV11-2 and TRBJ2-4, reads EAGVAQSPRYKIIEKRQSVAFWCNPISGHATLYWYQQILGQGPKLLIQFQNNGVVDDSQLPKDRFSAERLKGVDSTLKIQPAKLEDSAVYLCASSFLTGVENIQYFGAGTRLSVL.

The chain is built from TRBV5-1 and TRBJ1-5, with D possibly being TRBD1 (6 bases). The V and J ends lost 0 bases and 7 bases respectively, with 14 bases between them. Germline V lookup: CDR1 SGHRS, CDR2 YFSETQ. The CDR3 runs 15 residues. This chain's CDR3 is CASSLGIAGAQPQHF. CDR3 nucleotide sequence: TGCGCCAGCAGCTTGGGGATCGCGGGGGCCCAGCCCCAGCATTTT. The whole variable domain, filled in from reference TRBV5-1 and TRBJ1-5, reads KAGVTQTPRYLIKTRGQQVTLSCSPISGHRSVSWYQQTPGQGLQFLFEYFSETQRNKGNFPGRFSGRQFSNSRSEMNVSTLELGDSALYLCASSLGIAGAQPQHFGDGTRLSIL.

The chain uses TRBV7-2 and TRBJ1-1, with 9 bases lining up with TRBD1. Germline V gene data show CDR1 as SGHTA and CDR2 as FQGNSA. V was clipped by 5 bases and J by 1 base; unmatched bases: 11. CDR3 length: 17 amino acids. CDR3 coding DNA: TGTGCCAGCAGCCATCACCTGGGGGACAGGGCGAACACTGAAGCTTTCTTT. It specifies CASSHHLGDRANTEAFF.

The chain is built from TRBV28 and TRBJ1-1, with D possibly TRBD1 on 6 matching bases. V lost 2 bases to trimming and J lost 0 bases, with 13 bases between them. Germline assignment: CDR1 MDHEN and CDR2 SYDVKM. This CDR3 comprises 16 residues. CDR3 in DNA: TGTGCCAGCAGTTTAAACAGGGTAAAGATGAACACTGAAGCTTTCTTT. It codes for CASSLNRVKMNTEAFF.

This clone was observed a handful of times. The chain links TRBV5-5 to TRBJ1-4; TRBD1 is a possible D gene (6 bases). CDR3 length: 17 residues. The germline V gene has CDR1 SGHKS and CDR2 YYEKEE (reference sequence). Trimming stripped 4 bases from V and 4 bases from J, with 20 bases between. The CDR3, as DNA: TGTGCCAGCAGCAGTGAGGGGGGGCCGGGAGTTAATGAAAAACTGTTTTTT. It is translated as CASSSEGGPGVNEKLFF. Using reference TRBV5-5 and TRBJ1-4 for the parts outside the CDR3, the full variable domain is DAGVTQSPTHLIKTRGQQVTLRCSPISGHKSVSWYQQVLGQGPQFIFQYYEKEERGRGNFPDRFSARQFPNYSSELNVNALLLGDSALYLCASSSEGGPGVNEKLFFGSGTQLSVL.

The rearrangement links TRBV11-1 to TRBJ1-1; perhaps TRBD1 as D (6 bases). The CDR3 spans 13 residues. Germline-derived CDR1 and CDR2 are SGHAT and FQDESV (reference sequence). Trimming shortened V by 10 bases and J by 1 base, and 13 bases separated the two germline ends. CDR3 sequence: CATRGHGNTEAFF. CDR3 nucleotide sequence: TGTGCCACCAGGGGACACGGGAACACTGAAGCTTTCTTT.

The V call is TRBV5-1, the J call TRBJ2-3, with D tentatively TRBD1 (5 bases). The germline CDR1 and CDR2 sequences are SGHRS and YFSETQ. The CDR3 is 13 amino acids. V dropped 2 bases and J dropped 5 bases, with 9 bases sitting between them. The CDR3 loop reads CASSLGVVDTQYF. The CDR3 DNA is TGCGCCAGCAGCTTAGGGGTTGTAGATACGCAGTATTTT.

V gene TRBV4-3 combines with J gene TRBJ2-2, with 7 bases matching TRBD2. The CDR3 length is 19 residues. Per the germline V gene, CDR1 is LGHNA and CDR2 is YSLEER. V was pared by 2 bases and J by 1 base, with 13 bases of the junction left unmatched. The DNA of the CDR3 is TGCGCCAGCAGCCAATATAATGAAGGGCGGGAGATGAACACCGGGGAGCTGTTTTTT. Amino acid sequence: CASSQYNEGREMNTGELFF.